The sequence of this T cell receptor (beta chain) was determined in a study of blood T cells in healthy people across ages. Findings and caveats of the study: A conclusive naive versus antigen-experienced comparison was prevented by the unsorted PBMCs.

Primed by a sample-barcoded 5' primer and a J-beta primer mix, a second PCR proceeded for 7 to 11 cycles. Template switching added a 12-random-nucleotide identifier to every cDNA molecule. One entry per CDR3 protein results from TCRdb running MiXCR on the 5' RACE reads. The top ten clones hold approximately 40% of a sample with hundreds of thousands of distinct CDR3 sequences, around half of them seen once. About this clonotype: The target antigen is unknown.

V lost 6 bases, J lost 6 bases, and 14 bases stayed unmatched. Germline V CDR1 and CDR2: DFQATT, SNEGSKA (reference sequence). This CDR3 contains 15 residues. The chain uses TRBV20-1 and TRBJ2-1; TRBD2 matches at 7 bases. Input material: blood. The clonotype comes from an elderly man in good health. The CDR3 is CSAGGELTGVNEQFF. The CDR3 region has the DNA TGCAGTGCGGGAGGGGAGCTAACGGGAGTCAATGAGCAGTTCTTC.